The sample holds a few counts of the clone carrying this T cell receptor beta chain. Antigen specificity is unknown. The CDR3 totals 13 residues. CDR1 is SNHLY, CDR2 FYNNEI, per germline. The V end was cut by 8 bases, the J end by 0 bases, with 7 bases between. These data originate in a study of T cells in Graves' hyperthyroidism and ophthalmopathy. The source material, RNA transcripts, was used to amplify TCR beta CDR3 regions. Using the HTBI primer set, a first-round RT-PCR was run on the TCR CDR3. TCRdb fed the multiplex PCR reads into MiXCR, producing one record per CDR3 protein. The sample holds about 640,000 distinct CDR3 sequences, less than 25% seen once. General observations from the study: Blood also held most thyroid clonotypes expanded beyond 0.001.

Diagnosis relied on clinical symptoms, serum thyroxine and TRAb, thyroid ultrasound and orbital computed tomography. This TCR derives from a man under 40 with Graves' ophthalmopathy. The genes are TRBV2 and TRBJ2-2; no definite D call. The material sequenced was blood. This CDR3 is CASLGPNTGELFF. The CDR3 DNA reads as TGTGCCAGCTTAGGGCCGAACACCGGGGAGCTGTTTTTT.